The sequence of this T cell receptor (beta chain) was determined in a study of blood T cell repertoires in COVID-19. Study overall: The origin of the acute and convalescent COVID-19 samples was the United States, Italy and Spain. T cells, B-cell-depleted T cells, or PBMCs supplied cDNA or gDNA.

Trimming pared 5 bases from V and 5 bases from J, leaving 13 bases between. The CDR3 contains 14 residues. The germline V gene has CDR1 SGHVS and CDR2 FQNEAQ. This clone was counted only a few times. Per the original methods: How many nucleated cells were present was estimated from reference gene primer amplification. Assay: immunoSEQ multiplex PCR; the TCRdb copy retains only in-frame clones and omits some. The V and J calls and the clone size are those of that table, but D and trimming were determined from the DNA. The data show 70,000 to 90,000 clones, 70% to 80% seen once. The TCR originated in a human donor in a cohort sampled during active COVID-19. The sequencing input was peripheral blood. V gene TRBV7-8 combines with J gene TRBJ1-5; a possible D gene is TRBD1 (6 bases). This CDR3 is CASSPWTADQPQHF. The CDR3 DNA is TGTGCCAGCAGCCCCTGGACAGCCGATCAGCCCCAGCATTTT. Full variable domain (remainder filled in from reference TRBV7-8 and TRBJ1-5): GAGVSQSPRYKVAKRGQDVALRCDPISGHVSLFWYQQALGQGPEFLTYFQNEAQLDKSGLPSDRFFAERPEGSVSTLKIQRTQQEDSAVYLCASSPWTADQPQHFGDGTRLSIL.